The 14 T cell receptor beta chains listed next were all sequenced from one sample in a study of PD-1 blockade in mismatch repair-deficient tumors. The protocol was immunoSEQ multiplex PCR, while the TCRdb copy is restricted to in-frame clones and leaves out a portion. The sample records around 30,000 clones, 80% being singletons. This material consisted of PBMCs, taken around 6 weeks after starting pembrolizumab. The receptor set was obtained from an adult with mismatch repair-deficient cancer.

This clone was observed once. This chain joins TRBV7-2 and TRBJ1-2; D ambiguous. Germline V gene lookup returns CDR1 SGHTA and CDR2 FQGNSA. V dropped 1 base and J dropped 5 bases, with 5 bases sitting between them. The CDR3 covers 12 residues. The CDR3 DNA sequence: TGTGCCAGCAGCTTAGAACTTTATGGCTACACCTTC. It yields the protein CASSLELYGYTF. Full variable domain (rest looked up from reference TRBV7-2 and TRBJ1-2): GAGVSQSPSNKVTEKGKDVELRCDPISGHTALYWYRQSLGQGLEFLIYFQGNSAPDKSGLPSDRFSAERTGGSVSTLTIQRTQQEDSAVYLCASSLELYGYTFGSGTRLTVV.

This clone was counted only a few times. The chain is built from TRBV2 and TRBJ2-7; TRBD1 aligns across 7 bases. J was trimmed by 3 bases and V by 2 bases; bases with no gene match: 4. The CDR3 contains 14 residues. Germline V gene sequence: CDR1 SNHLY, CDR2 FYNNEI. As DNA, the CDR3 is TGTGCCAGCAGTGAAATAGGGGGCGACTACGAGCAGTACTTC. This translates into CASSEIGGDYEQYF.

This clone appeared a few times. V and J are TRBV5-6 and TRBJ1-1, with D possibly matching TRBD1 (6 bases). The CDR3 has 12 amino acids. V was trimmed by 5 bases and J by 6 bases, leaving 11 bases between them. Germline CDR1 is SGHDT and CDR2 is YYEEEE. The CDR3, as DNA: TGTGCCAGCAGTTTCAGGGGACCTGAAGCTTTCTTT. Its protein is CASSFRGPEAFF.

This clone was seen a handful of times. The chain employs TRBV30 and TRBJ2-7; possibly TRBD2 for D (5 bases). CDR1 GTSNPN and CDR2 SVGIG come from the germline V gene (reference sequence). Trimming pared 7 bases from V and 3 bases from J, leaving 16 bases between. This CDR3 contains 13 residues. CDR3 residues: CASKLERSYEQYF. DNA for the CDR3: TGTGCCTCAAAACTAGAACGGAGCTACGAGCAGTACTTC.

This clone was seen only a few times. This chain connects TRBV27 to TRBJ2-7, with D possibly TRBD1 on 6 matching bases. This CDR3 has 14 residues. The V and J ends lost 5 bases and 6 bases respectively, with 17 bases between them. Germline lookup yields CDR1 MNHEY and CDR2 SMNVEV (reference sequence). The CDR3 DNA sequence: TGTGCCAGCAGTCTAACAGGGTTCCGAGGCGAGCAGTACTTC. Encoded protein: CASSLTGFRGEQYF.

The chain employs TRBV4-2 and TRBJ2-7, with D tentatively TRBD2 (6 bases). Looked up from germline, CDR1 is LGHNA and CDR2 is YNFKEQ. V lost 5 bases and J lost 0, with 17 bases in between. This CDR3 comprises 16 residues. CDR3 residues: CASSSRAGRGSYEQYF. As DNA, the CDR3 is TGTGCCAGCAGCTCTCGGGCCGGGAGAGGCTCCTACGAGCAGTACTTC.

This clone was counted a few times. The CDR3 coding sequence is TGTGCCAGCAGCGTAGGAGCGTTGGACAGCCAAGAGACCCAGTACTTC. It yields the protein CASSVGALDSQETQYF. The rearrangement joins TRBV9 to TRBJ2-5; possible D gene TRBD1, 6 bases. The germline gives CDR1 SGDLS, CDR2 YYNGEE. The V gene lost 0 bases and the J gene lost 1 base, with 13 bases spanning the gap. The CDR3 runs to 16 residues.

The V call is TRBV27, the J call TRBJ2-7, with D uncertain. This CDR3 region has 14 residues. In germline, CDR1 is MNHEY, CDR2 SMNVEV (reference sequence). With 6 bases removed from V and 7 bases from J, the gap between germline ends came to 19 bases. The CDR3, as DNA: TGTGCCAGCAGGTCAATGGCGGCGGTTCGGGAGCAGTACTTC. It codes for CASRSMAAVREQYF.

V and J are TRBV27 and TRBJ1-5, with D tentatively TRBD1 (5 bases). Trimming cost V 1 base and J 1 base, with 11 bases left between them. Per the germline V gene, CDR1 is MNHEY and CDR2 is SMNVEV (reference sequence). The CDR3 covers 16 residues. The CDR3 region is CASSLLGGLSNQPQHF. In nucleotides, the CDR3 is TGTGCCAGCAGTTTATTGGGGGGGTTAAGCAATCAGCCCCAGCATTTT.

A few counts support this clone. The chain links TRBV28 to TRBJ2-7; TRBD1 matches at 9 bases. Germline CDR1 and CDR2: MDHEN and SYDVKM. The CDR3 length is 11 residues. CDR3 in amino acids: CGTGDPYEQYF. CDR3 nucleotide sequence: TGTGGGACAGGGGATCCCTACGAGCAGTACTTC.

The chain is built from TRBV5-1 and TRBJ2-5, with D perhaps matching TRBD1 (6 bases). The CDR3 is 16 residues long. CDR1 and CDR2 (germline): SGHRS, YFSETQ. Trimming took 2 bases from V and 2 from J, leaving 16 bases between them. In DNA form, the CDR3 reads TGCGCCAGCAGCTTCGGGTCCCCGACAGGACAAGAGACCCAGTACTTC. Translated: CASSFGSPTGQETQYF.

The CDR3 protein is CASSLGQFEEYF. CDR3 nucleotides: TGTGCCAGCAGTTTAGGACAGTTCGAAGAGTATTTT. J is TRBJ2-3 and V is TRBV28; D might be TRBD1 (6 bases). The germline V gene encodes CDR1 MDHEN and CDR2 SYDVKM. Trimming took off 2 bases at V and 13 bases at J, with 13 bases between the two ends. CDR3 length: 12 amino acids.

The chain couples TRBV28 to TRBJ1-2; 7 nucleotides align to TRBD1. The germline gives CDR1 MDHEN, CDR2 SYDVKM. The CDR3 length is 15 residues. V lost 6 bases and J lost 5; bases outside the gene matches: 12. CDR3 nucleotides: TGTGCCAGCAGCTCTAAGCGACAGGGTAATTATGGCTACACCTTC. It is translated as CASSSKRQGNYGYTF.

The chain is built from TRBV5-1 and TRBJ2-4; 9 positions match TRBD1. The V gene end was trimmed by 4 bases and the J gene end by 6 bases; junction bases not matched to a gene: 5. CDR3 size: 14 residues. Germline V gene lookup returns CDR1 SGHRS and CDR2 YFSETQ. The CDR3, as DNA: TGCGCCAGCAGCCAAACAGGGGGCAGAAACATTCAGTACTTC. The encoded protein is CASSQTGGRNIQYF.